A selection of T cell receptor beta chains follows, all from one sample in a study of T cell responses to AZD1222 COVID-19 vaccine. Here immunoSEQ multiplex PCR was the method, and the copy in TCRdb shows in-frame clones only, minus some. The data show about 160,000 clones, approximately 89% seen once. Specimen: peripheral blood, collected on day 0 of AZD1222 vaccination. The receptors were sampled from an adult in good health. The CDR3 runs from the conserved cysteine through the conserved F or W. Each record gives: CDR3 protein, CDR3 DNA, V gene, J gene, D gene, clone size, CDR3 length. A D gene is named only where the DNA matches it firmly. The size of a clone is reported for some rows only, either as once, few or many, or as a class for expanded clones.

CDR3: CASSDHRGGSYNEQFF
DNA: TGTGCCAGCAGCGACCACCGGGGTGGATCCTACAATGAGCAGTTCTTC
V: TRBV11-3
J: TRBJ2-1
D: NA
size: NA
length: 16

CDR3: CASSDYRGGNYGYTF
DNA: TGTGCCAGCAGCGACTACAGGGGCGGAAACTATGGCTACACCTTC
V: TRBV5-4
J: TRBJ1-2
D: TRBD1
size: once
length: 15

CDR3: CASRRTGGGNTIYF
DNA: TGTGCCAGCAGAAGGACAGGGGGTGGAAACACCATATATTTT
V: TRBV28
J: TRBJ1-3
D: TRBD1
size: NA
length: 14

CDR3: CASSYEGGTQYF
DNA: TGTGCCAGCAGTTATGAGGGGGGTACGCAGTATTTT
V: TRBV6-2/TRBV6-3
J: TRBJ2-3
D: NA
size: NA
length: 12

CDR3: CATSRDVGGASYNSPLHF
DNA: TGTGCCACCAGCAGAGATGTCGGGGGCGCGTCCTATAATTCACCCCTCCACTTT
V: TRBV15
J: TRBJ1-6
D: NA
size: NA
length: 18

CDR3: CATTSANNQPQHF
DNA: TGTGCCACGACGTCGGCTAACAATCAGCCCCAGCATTTT
V: TRBV28
J: TRBJ1-5
D: NA
size: NA
length: 13

CDR3: CAWNAVSGYGYTF
DNA: TGTGCATGGAATGCAGTGTCCGGCTATGGCTACACCTTC
V: TRBV30
J: TRBJ1-2
D: NA
size: NA
length: 13

CDR3: CASSSGADGDNQPQHF
DNA: TGTGCCAGCAGTTCTGGGGCAGACGGGGACAATCAGCCCCAGCATTTT
V: TRBV28
J: TRBJ1-5
D: NA
size: NA
length: 16

CDR3: CASSLVFPGELFF
DNA: TGTGCCAGCAGCTTAGTGTTTCCCGGGGAGCTGTTTTTT
V: TRBV7-2
J: TRBJ2-2
D: NA
size: NA
length: 13

CDR3: CASSEALLAGEHF
DNA: TGTGCCAGCAGTGAAGCGCTTCTGGCAGGGGAACATTTT
V: TRBV6-1
J: TRBJ1-5
D: NA
size: NA
length: 13

CDR3: CASSLDKASYEQYF
DNA: TGTGCCAGCAGCTTAGATAAGGCATCCTACGAGCAGTACTTC
V: TRBV7-2
J: TRBJ2-7
D: NA
size: few
length: 14

CDR3: CASSLLARDRSTYEQYF
DNA: TGTGCCAGCAGCTTATTAGCACGGGACAGGTCCACCTACGAGCAGTACTTC
V: TRBV11-2
J: TRBJ2-7
D: TRBD1
size: once
length: 17

CDR3: CASSRGRGSDYGYTF
DNA: TGTGCCAGCAGCCGGGGCCGGGGTTCCGACTATGGCTACACCTTC
V: TRBV7-8
J: TRBJ1-2
D: NA
size: few
length: 15

CDR3: CSASGKGNEKLFF
DNA: TGCAGTGCTAGTGGGAAGGGAAATGAAAAACTGTTTTTT
V: TRBV20-1
J: TRBJ1-4
D: NA
size: NA
length: 13

CDR3: CASSLDPTRAYEQYF
DNA: TGTGCCAGCAGCTTAGATCCGACACGGGCCTACGAGCAGTACTTC
V: TRBV11-3
J: TRBJ2-7
D: NA
size: NA
length: 15

CDR3: CASSPPGHLYEQYF
DNA: TGTGCCAGCAGTCCCCCGGGACACCTGTACGAGCAGTACTTC
V: TRBV27
J: TRBJ2-7
D: NA
size: NA
length: 14

CDR3: CASSQRSGEQYF
DNA: TGTGCCAGCAGCCAAAGGTCGGGCGAGCAGTACTTC
V: TRBV3-1/TRBV3-2
J: TRBJ2-7
D: NA
size: NA
length: 12

CDR3: CASSWGQGASTDTQYF
DNA: TGCGCCAGCAGCTGGGGACAGGGGGCAAGCACAGATACGCAGTATTTT
V: TRBV5-1
J: TRBJ2-3
D: TRBD1
size: NA
length: 16

CDR3: CASSVRSGNTEAFF
DNA: TGTGCCAGCAGCGTACGGTCGGGAAACACTGAAGCTTTCTTT
V: TRBV9
J: TRBJ1-1
D: NA
size: NA
length: 14

CDR3: CASSGGNSPLHF
DNA: TGTGCCAGCTCAGGGGGTAATTCACCCCTCCACTTT
V: TRBV6-5
J: TRBJ1-6
D: TRBD1
size: NA
length: 12

CDR3: CASSLARGRSSDTQYF
DNA: TGTGCCAGCAGCTTAGCGCGCGGGAGGAGCTCAGATACGCAGTATTTT
V: TRBV7-2
J: TRBJ2-3
D: TRBD2
size: NA
length: 16

CDR3: CASSAGLAGSYEQYF
DNA: TGTGCCAGCAGCGCGGGACTAGCGGGATCCTACGAGCAGTACTTC
V: TRBV11-3
J: TRBJ2-7
D: TRBD2
size: NA
length: 15

CDR3: CASSEGQRSPLHF
DNA: TGCGCCAGCAGCGAGGGACAGCGGTCACCCCTCCACTTT
V: TRBV5-1
J: TRBJ1-6
D: TRBD1
size: NA
length: 13

CDR3: CASSYETVNEQFF
DNA: TGTGCCAGCAGTTACGAGACTGTAAATGAGCAGTTCTTC
V: TRBV6-2/TRBV6-3
J: TRBJ2-1
D: NA
size: NA
length: 13

CDR3: CATSRDRGFHEQYF
DNA: TGTGCCACCAGCAGAGATCGAGGGTTCCACGAGCAGTACTTC
V: TRBV15
J: TRBJ2-7
D: NA
size: NA
length: 14

CDR3: CASSLDGAGDNEQFF
DNA: TGTGCCAGCAGCTTAGATGGTGCGGGAGACAATGAGCAGTTCTTC
V: TRBV11-2
J: TRBJ2-1
D: TRBD2
size: NA
length: 15

CDR3: CASSQRAKNTEAFF
DNA: TGCGCCAGCAGCCAAAGGGCCAAAAACACTGAAGCTTTCTTT
V: TRBV4-1
J: TRBJ1-1
D: NA
size: NA
length: 14

CDR3: CASSFPGGYEQYF
DNA: TGTGCCAGCAGCTTCCCGGGGGGATACGAGCAGTACTTC
V: TRBV11-1
J: TRBJ2-7
D: TRBD2
size: NA
length: 13

CDR3: CASSPGPREQYF
DNA: TGTGCCAGCTCACCCGGCCCGCGAGAGCAGTACTTC
V: TRBV18
J: TRBJ2-7
D: NA
size: NA
length: 12

CDR3: CASSHGLPEAFF
DNA: TGTGCCAGCTCCCATGGTTTACCTGAAGCTTTCTTT
V: TRBV19
J: TRBJ1-1
D: NA
size: NA
length: 12

CDR3: CAISGTGISPEAFF
DNA: TGTGCCATCAGCGGCACAGGGATAAGCCCTGAAGCTTTCTTT
V: TRBV10-3
J: TRBJ1-1
D: NA
size: NA
length: 14

CDR3: CASSLDPGQGLTEAFF
DNA: TGTGCCAGCAGCTTAGATCCGGGACAGGGACTCACTGAAGCTTTCTTT
V: TRBV11-1
J: TRBJ1-1
D: TRBD1
size: NA
length: 16

CDR3: CASSLMASGRNRRETQYF
DNA: TGTGCCAGCAGCTTAATGGCTAGCGGGAGGAATCGTAGGGAGACCCAGTACTTC
V: TRBV7-3
J: TRBJ2-5
D: TRBD2
size: NA
length: 18

CDR3: CASSLFPEKLFF
DNA: TGTGCCAGCAGTTTATTCCCTGAAAAACTGTTTTTT
V: TRBV28
J: TRBJ1-4
D: NA
size: NA
length: 12

CDR3: CAWSVRKGYTF
DNA: TGTGCCTGGAGTGTACGAAAGGGCTACACCTTC
V: TRBV30
J: TRBJ1-2
D: NA
size: once
length: 11

CDR3: CASSERGQGKDF
DNA: TGTGCCAGCAGTGAAAGAGGACAGGGGAAGGACTTC
V: TRBV6-1
J: TRBJ2-5
D: TRBD1
size: NA
length: 12

CDR3: CASSRPKGEGVTEAFF
DNA: TGTGCCAGCAGCCGCCCGAAGGGGGAGGGGGTGACTGAAGCTTTCTTT
V: TRBV4-2
J: TRBJ1-1
D: NA
size: NA
length: 16

CDR3: CASSRGLAVYEQYF
DNA: TGTGCCAGCAGCCGCGGCCTAGCGGTCTACGAGCAGTACTTC
V: TRBV11-2
J: TRBJ2-7
D: TRBD2
size: NA
length: 14

CDR3: CASSLIGQGSSYNSPLHF
DNA: TGTGCCAGCAGTTTAATCGGACAGGGGAGCTCCTATAATTCACCCCTCCACTTT
V: TRBV28
J: TRBJ1-6
D: TRBD1
size: once
length: 18

CDR3: CASSYDGRQPQHF
DNA: TGTGCCAGCAGTTATGACGGCAGACAGCCCCAGCATTTT
V: TRBV6-5
J: TRBJ1-5
D: NA
size: few
length: 13

CDR3: CASSQDSGLNQPQHF
DNA: TGCGCCAGCAGCCAAGATTCAGGGCTTAATCAGCCCCAGCATTTT
V: TRBV4-3
J: TRBJ1-5
D: NA
size: NA
length: 15

CDR3: CASSFSGGTDTQYF
DNA: TGTGCCAGCAGCTTCTCGGGGGGCACAGATACGCAGTATTTT
V: TRBV11-3
J: TRBJ2-3
D: NA
size: NA
length: 14

CDR3: CASSQGAARNQPQHF
DNA: TGTGCCAGCAGTCAGGGGGCGGCGCGCAATCAGCCCCAGCATTTT
V: TRBV6-5
J: TRBJ1-5
D: TRBD1
size: NA
length: 15

CDR3: CASKGWGTDDSPLHF
DNA: TGTGCCAGCAAAGGGTGGGGGACGGACGATTCACCCCTCCACTTT
V: TRBV27
J: TRBJ1-6
D: NA
size: NA
length: 15

CDR3: CASSYSGGERSQYF
DNA: TGTGCCAGCAGTTACTCAGGGGGGGAGCGGTCCCAGTACTTC
V: TRBV6-5
J: TRBJ2-5
D: NA
size: NA
length: 14

CDR3: CASSQEVRYEQYF
DNA: TGTGCCAGCAGCCAAGAGGTCCGCTACGAGCAGTACTTC
V: TRBV3-1/TRBV3-2
J: TRBJ2-7
D: NA
size: NA
length: 13

CDR3: CASSERGVAGNTDTQYF
DNA: TGTGCCAGCAGTGAAAGGGGGGTGGCAGGGAACACAGATACGCAGTATTTT
V: TRBV6-1
J: TRBJ2-3
D: NA
size: NA
length: 17

CDR3: CASSYGGSVVHEQYF
DNA: TGTGCCAGCAGTTATGGGGGCAGCGTAGTCCACGAGCAGTACTTC
V: TRBV6-5
J: TRBJ2-7
D: NA
size: NA
length: 15

CDR3: CASSQDRTANYGYTF
DNA: TGTGCCAGCAGCCAGGACAGGACTGCTAACTATGGCTACACCTTC
V: TRBV3-1/TRBV3-2
J: TRBJ1-2
D: TRBD1
size: NA
length: 15

CDR3: CAWSVSLGGYTF
DNA: TGTGCCTGGAGTGTGTCCCTTGGAGGGTACACCTTC
V: TRBV30
J: TRBJ1-2
D: NA
size: NA
length: 12

CDR3: CASAGQMNTEAFF
DNA: TGTGCCAGCGCGGGACAAATGAACACTGAAGCTTTCTTT
V: TRBV9
J: TRBJ1-1
D: NA
size: NA
length: 13

CDR3: CASSLREYGYTF
DNA: TGTGCCAGCAGTTTACGGGAGTATGGCTACACCTTC
V: TRBV28
J: TRBJ1-2
D: NA
size: NA
length: 12

CDR3: CASSAGPNYGYTF
DNA: TGTGCCAGCAGCGCCGGGCCCAACTATGGCTACACCTTC
V: TRBV9
J: TRBJ1-2
D: NA
size: NA
length: 13